Following are 6 T cell receptor beta chains from one sample sequenced in a study of cytomegalovirus exposure and HLA in healthy donors. It was with 60 Vbeta and 13 Jbeta primers that the PCR ran. Produced via immunoSEQ multiplex PCR; TCRdb's table is partial and in-frame only. The listing contains 20,000 to 25,000 clones. The sample was PBMCs. Receptors were obtained from a male donor in good health and CMV-seropositive.

The genes are TRBV28 and TRBJ1-2; D may be TRBD1 (6 bases). Trimming took off 6 bases at V and 2 bases at J, with 13 bases between the two ends. Per germline, CDR1 MDHEN and CDR2 SYDVKM. This CDR3 has 14 residues. The CDR3 nucleotides read TGTGCCAGCAGATCAGGGGCCAGAAACTATGGCTACACCTTC. Translation gives CASRSGARNYGYTF.

This sequence joins TRBV9 and TRBJ2-3, with 8 bases lining up with TRBD2. Germline V gives CDR1 SGDLS, CDR2 YYNGEE. There are 17 residues in the CDR3. V was clipped by 4 bases and J by 7 bases; unmatched bases: 17. The CDR3 sequence: CASSPSPGGGLRNTQYF. The CDR3 bases are TGTGCCAGCAGCCCCTCACCCGGGGGGGGTCTCCGTAATACGCAGTATTTT.

The chain is built from TRBV4-1 and TRBJ2-7; 7 bases match TRBD2. The germline V gene has CDR1 MGHRA and CDR2 YSYEKL. Trimming at V came to 0 bases and at J to 0 bases, leaving 5 bases not matched to a gene. This CDR3 is built from 16 residues. Here the CDR3 reads CASSQDRASGSYEQYF. CDR3 nucleotide sequence: TGCGCCAGCAGCCAAGATCGCGCTAGCGGCTCCTACGAGCAGTACTTC.

V is TRBV6-1 and J is TRBJ1-5; no definite D call. This CDR3 region has 15 residues. The V end was cut by 2 bases, the J end by 4 bases, with 12 bases between. Germline CDR1 MNHNS, CDR2 SASEGT. CDR3 coding DNA: TGTGCCAGCAGTGAATCTGCAGGCGCGAATCAGCCCCAGCATTTT. This encodes CASSESAGANQPQHF.

This sequence joins TRBV23-1 and TRBJ2-1; 9 bases match TRBD1. TRBV23-1 belongs to the ORF category, with a function that is uncertain. The trim removed 4 bases at V and 7 bases at J, leaving 14 bases unmatched. The CDR3 contains 17 residues. The CDR3, as DNA: TGCGCCAGCAGTCCCCCCGAGACAGGGGGTGCGGCAAATGAGCAGTTCTTC. Residues: CASSPPETGGAANEQFF.

This clone shows up as medium-sized (0.01 to 0.1%) by frequency. V and J are TRBV19 and TRBJ2-6; D unresolved. The germline gives CDR1 LNHDA, CDR2 SQIVND (reference sequence). Trimming shortened V by 0 bases and J by 0 bases, and 6 bases separated the two germline ends. This CDR3 comprises 16 residues. CDR3 amino acids: CASSIDGGSGANVLTF. The CDR3 DNA reads TGTGCCAGTAGTATAGATGGCGGCTCTGGGGCCAACGTCCTGACTTTC.